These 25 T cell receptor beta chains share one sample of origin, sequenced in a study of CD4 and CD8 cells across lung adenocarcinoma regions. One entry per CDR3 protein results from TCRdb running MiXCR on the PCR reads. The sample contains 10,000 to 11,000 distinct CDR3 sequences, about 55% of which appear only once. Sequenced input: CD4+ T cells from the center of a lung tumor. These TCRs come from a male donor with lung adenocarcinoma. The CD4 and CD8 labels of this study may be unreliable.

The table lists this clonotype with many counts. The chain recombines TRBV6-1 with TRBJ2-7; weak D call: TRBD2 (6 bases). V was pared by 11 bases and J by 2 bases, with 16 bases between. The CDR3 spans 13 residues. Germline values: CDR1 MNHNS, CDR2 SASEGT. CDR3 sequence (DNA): TGTGCCTTCTCGCGGGACGGAGCCTACGAGCAGTACTTC. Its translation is CAFSRDGAYEQYF.

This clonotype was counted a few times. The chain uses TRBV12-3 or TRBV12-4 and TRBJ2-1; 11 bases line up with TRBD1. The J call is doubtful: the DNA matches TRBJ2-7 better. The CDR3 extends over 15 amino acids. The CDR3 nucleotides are TGTGCCAGCAGTTTGATTGGGACAGGGGGCTACGAGCAGTACTTC. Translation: CASSLIGTGGYEQYF.

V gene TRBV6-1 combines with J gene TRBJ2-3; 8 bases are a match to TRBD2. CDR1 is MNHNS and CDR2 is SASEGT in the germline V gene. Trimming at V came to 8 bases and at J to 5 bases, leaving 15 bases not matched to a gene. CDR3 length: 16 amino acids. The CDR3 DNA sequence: TGTGCCAGCGGGGGGGCCGGGGGGGGGGACCAAGATACGCAGTATTTT. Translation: CASGGAGGGDQDTQYF.

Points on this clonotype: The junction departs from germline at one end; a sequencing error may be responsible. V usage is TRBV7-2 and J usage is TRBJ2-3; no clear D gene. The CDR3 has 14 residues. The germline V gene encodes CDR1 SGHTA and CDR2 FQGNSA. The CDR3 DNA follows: TGTGCCGGCAGCCCGTATCGTGGCACAGAGACGCAGTATTTC. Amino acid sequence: CAGSPYRGTETQYF. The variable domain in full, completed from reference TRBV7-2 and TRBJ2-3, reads GAGVSQSPSNKVTEKGKDVELRCDPISGHTALYWYRQSLGQGLEFLIYFQGNSAPDKSGLPSDRFSAERTGGSVSTLTIQRTQQEDSAVYLCAGSPYRGTETQYFGPGTRLTVL.

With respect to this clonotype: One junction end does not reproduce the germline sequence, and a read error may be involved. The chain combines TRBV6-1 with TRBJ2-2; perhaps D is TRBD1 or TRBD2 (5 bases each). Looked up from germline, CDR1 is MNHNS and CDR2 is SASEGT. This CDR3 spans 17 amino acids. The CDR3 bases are TGTGCCAGCAGTCTGGGTGTTGGGGCAGTGAACACCGGGGAGCTGTATTTT. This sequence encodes CASSLGVGAVNTGELYF.

The CDR3 region is CASSKRTATNEKLFF. As DNA, the CDR3 is TGTGCCAGCAGCAAGAGGACAGCAACTAATGAAAAACTGTTTTTT. This sequence joins TRBV11-3 and TRBJ1-4; possibly TRBD1 for D (6 bases). Germline V gene sequence: CDR1 SGHNT, CDR2 YENEEA. This CDR3 is built from 15 residues. V lost 5 bases, J lost 0 bases, and 10 bases lay in between.

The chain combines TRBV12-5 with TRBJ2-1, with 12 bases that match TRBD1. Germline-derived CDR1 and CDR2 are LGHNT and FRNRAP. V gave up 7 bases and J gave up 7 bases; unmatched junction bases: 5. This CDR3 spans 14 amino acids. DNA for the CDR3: TGTGCTAGTGCCCAGGGACAGGGGGCGAATGAGCAGTTCTTC. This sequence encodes CASAQGQGANEQFF.

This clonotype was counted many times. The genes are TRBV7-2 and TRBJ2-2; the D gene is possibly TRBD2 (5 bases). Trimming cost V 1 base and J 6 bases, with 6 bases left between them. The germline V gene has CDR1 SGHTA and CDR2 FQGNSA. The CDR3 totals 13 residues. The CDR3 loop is CASSLVGAGELFF. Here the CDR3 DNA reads TGTGCCAGCAGCTTAGTCGGGGCCGGGGAGCTGTTTTTT.

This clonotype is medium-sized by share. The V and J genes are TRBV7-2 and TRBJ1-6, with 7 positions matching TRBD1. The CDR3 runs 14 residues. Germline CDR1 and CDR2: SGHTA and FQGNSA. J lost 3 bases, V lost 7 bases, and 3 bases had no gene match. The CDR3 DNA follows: TGTGCCAGCACCCGGACAGGCTATAATTCACCCCTCCACTTT. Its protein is CASTRTGYNSPLHF.

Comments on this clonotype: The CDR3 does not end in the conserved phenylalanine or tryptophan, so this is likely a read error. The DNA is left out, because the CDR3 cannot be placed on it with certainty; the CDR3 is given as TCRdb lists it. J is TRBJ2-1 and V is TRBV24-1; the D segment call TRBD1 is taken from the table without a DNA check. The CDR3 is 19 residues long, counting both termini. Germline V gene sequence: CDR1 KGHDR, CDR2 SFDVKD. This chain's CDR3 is CATTPCPHSFNYRNFLVVL.

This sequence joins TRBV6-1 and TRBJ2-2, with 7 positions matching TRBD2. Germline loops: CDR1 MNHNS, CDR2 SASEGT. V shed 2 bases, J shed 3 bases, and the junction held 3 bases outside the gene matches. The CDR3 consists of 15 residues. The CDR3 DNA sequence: TGTGCCAGCAGTGAAAGTGGGGGGGACACCGGGGAGCTGTTTTTT. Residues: CASSESGGDTGELFF.

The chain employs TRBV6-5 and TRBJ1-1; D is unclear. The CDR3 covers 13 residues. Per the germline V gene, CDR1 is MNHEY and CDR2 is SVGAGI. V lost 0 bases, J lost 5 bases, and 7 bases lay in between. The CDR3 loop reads CASSYSLRTEAFF. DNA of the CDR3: TGTGCCAGCAGTTACTCTCTGAGGACTGAAGCTTTCTTT.

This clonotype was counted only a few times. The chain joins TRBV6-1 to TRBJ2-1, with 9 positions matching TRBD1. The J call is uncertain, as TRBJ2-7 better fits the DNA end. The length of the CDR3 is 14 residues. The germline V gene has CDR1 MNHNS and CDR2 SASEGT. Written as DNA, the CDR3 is TGTGCCAGCAGAGCCGGGACAGGGTACTACGAGCAGTACTTC. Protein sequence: CASRAGTGYYEQYF.

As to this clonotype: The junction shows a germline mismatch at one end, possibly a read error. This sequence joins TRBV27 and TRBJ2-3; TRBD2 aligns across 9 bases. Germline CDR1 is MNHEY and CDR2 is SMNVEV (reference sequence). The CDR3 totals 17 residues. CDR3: CASRSVGLAWATDTQYF. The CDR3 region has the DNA TGTGCCAGCAGATCCGTAGGACTAGCGTGGGCGACAGATACTCAGTATTTC.

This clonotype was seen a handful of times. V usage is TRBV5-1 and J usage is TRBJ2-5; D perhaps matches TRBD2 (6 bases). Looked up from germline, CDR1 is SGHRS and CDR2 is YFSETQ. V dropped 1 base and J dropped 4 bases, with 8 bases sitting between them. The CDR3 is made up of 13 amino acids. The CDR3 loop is CASSLNGGETQYF. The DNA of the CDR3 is TGCGCCAGCAGCTTGAACGGGGGAGAGACCCAGTACTTC.

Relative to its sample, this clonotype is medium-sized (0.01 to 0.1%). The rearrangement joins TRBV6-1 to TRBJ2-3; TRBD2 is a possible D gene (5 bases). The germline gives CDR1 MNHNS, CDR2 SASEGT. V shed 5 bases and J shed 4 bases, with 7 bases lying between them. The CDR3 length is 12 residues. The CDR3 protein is CASSTGADTQYF. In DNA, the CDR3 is TGTGCCAGCAGTACCGGGGCAGATACGCAGTATTTT.

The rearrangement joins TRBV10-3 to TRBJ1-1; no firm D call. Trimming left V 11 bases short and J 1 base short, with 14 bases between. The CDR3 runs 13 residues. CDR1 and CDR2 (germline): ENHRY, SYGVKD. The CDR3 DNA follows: TGTGCCTCCTGGGTGGGAGGGAACACTGAAGCTTTCTTT. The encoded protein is CASWVGGNTEAFF.

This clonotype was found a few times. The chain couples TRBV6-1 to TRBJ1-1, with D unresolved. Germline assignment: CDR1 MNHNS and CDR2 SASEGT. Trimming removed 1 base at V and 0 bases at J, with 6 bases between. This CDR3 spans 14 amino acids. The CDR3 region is CASSEGHLNTEAFF. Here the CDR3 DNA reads TGTGCCAGCAGTGAAGGACACTTGAACACTGAAGCTTTCTTT.

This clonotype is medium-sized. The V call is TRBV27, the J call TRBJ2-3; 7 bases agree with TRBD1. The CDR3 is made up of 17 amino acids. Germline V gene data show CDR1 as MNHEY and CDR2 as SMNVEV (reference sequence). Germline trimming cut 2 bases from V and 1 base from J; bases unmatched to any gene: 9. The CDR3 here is CASSLKGAEFGTDTQYF. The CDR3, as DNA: TGTGCCAGCAGTTTAAAGGGGGCAGAATTCGGCACAGATACGCAGTATTTT.

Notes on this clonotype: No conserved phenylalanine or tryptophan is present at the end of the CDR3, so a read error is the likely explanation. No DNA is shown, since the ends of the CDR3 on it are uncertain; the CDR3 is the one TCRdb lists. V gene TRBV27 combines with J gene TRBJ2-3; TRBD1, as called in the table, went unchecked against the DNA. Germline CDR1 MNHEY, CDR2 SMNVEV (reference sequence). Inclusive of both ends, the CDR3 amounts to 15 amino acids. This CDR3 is CASSLRTRGVTSSTS.

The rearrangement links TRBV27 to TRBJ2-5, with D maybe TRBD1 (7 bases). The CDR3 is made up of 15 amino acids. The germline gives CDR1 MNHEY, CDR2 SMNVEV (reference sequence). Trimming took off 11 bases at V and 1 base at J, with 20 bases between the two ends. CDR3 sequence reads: CAAGLGGRGQETQYF. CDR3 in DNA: TGTGCCGCGGGGTTAGGGGGCCGTGGCCAAGAGACCCAGTACTTC.

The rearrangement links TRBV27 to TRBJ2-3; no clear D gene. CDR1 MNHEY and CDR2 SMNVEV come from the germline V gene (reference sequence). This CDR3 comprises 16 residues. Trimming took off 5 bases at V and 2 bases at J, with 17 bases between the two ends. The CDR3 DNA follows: TGTGCCAGCAGTGTACTTGGGCAGCCTGACACAGATACGCAGTATTTT. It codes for CASSVLGQPDTDTQYF.

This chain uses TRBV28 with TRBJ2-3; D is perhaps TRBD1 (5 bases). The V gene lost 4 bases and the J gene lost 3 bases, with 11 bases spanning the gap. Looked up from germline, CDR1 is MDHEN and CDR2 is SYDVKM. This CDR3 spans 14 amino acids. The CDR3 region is CASSSPAGTDTQYF. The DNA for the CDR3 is TGTGCCAGCAGTTCCCCAGCAGGGACAGATACGCAGTATTTT.

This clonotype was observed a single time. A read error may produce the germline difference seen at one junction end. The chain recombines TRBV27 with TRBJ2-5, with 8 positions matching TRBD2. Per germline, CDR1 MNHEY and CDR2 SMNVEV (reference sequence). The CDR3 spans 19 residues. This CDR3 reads CASRATGVAGQRDQETQYF. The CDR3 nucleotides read TGTGCCAGCAGAGCCACGGGGGTAGCGGGGCAGCGTGACCAAGAGACGCAGTATTTC.

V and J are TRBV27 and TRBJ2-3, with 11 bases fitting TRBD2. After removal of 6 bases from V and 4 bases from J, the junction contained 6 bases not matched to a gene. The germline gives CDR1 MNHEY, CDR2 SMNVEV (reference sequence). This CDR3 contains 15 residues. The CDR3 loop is CASRTLAGGSDTQYF. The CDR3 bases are TGTGCCAGCAGGACTCTAGCGGGGGGTTCAGATACGCAGTATTTT.